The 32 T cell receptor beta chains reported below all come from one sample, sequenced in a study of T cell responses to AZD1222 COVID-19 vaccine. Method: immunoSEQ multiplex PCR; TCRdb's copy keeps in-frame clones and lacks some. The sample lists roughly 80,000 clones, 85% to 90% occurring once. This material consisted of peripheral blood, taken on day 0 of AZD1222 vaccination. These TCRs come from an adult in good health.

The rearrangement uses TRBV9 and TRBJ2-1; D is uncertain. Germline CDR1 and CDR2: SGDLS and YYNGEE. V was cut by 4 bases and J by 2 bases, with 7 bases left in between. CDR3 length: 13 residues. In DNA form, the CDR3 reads TGTGCCAGCAGCCCGGGCGCCTACAATGAGCAGTTCTTC. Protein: CASSPGAYNEQFF.

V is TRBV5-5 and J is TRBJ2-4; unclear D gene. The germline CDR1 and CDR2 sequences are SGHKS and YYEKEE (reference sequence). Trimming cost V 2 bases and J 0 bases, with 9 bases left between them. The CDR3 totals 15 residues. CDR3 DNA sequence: TGTGCCAGCAGCTTAGGTGCGGTAGCCAAAAACATTCAGTACTTC. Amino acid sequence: CASSLGAVAKNIQYF.

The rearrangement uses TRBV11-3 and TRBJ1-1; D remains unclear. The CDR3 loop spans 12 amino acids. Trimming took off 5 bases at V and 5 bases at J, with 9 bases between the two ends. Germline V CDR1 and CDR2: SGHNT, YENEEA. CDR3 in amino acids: CASSHGRTEAFF. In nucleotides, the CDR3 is TGTGCCAGCAGCCATGGGAGAACTGAAGCTTTCTTT.

The CDR3 here is CASRFTGKAYGYTF. The CDR3 coding sequence is TGTGCCAGCAGGTTCACAGGGAAGGCCTATGGCTACACCTTC. The genes are TRBV3-1 (or the pseudogene TRBV3-2) and TRBJ1-2; tentatively, D is TRBD1 (6 bases). V was pared by 6 bases and J by 4 bases, with 15 bases between. The CDR3 has 14 amino acids. Germline CDR1 reads LGHDT; CDR2 reads YNNKEL (reference sequence).

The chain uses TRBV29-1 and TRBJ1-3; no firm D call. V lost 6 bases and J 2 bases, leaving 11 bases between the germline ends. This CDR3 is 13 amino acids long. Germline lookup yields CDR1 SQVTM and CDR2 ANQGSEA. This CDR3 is CSVGNGAGNTIYF. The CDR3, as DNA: TGCAGCGTAGGGAATGGGGCTGGAAACACCATATATTTT.

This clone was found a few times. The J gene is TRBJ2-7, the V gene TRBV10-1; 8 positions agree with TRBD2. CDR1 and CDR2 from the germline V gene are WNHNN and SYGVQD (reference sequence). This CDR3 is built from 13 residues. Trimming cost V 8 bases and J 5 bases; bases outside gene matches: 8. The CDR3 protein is CASVPVGGDEQYF. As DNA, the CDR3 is TGCGCCAGCGTCCCCGTCGGGGGGGACGAGCAGTACTTC.

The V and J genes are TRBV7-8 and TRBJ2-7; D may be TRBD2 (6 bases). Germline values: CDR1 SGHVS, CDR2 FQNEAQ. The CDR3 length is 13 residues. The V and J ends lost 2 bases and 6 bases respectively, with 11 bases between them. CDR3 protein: CASSLKGTFEQYF. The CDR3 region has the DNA TGTGCCAGCAGCTTAAAAGGGACTTTCGAGCAGTACTTC.

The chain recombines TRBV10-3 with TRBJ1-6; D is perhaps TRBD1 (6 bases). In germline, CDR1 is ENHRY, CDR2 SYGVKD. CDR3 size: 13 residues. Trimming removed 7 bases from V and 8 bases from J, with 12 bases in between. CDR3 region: CAIKGQQYSPLHF. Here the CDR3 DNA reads TGTGCCATCAAAGGACAGCAATATTCACCCCTCCACTTT.

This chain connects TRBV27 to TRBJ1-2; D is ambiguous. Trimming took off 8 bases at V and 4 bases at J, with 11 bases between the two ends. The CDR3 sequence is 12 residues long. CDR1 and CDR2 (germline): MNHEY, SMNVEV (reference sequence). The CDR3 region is CASGTVTYGYTF. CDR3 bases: TGTGCCAGCGGAACCGTGACCTATGGCTACACCTTC.

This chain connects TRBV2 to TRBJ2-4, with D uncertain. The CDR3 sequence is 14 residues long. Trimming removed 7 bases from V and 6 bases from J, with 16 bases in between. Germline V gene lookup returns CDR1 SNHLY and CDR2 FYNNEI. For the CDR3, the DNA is TGTGCCAGCAAAGAGGCCGGGCCGGGAAACATTCAGTACTTC. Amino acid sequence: CASKEAGPGNIQYF.

This CDR3 reads CASSSEPGQQETQYF. The CDR3 nucleotides are TGTGCCAGCAGCTCAGAACCGGGACAGCAAGAGACCCAGTACTTC. The V call is TRBV11-2, the J call TRBJ2-5, with TRBD1 matching 7 bases. CDR1 is SGHAT, CDR2 FQNNGV, per germline. The CDR3 totals 15 residues. J lost 2 bases, V lost 4 bases, and 7 bases had no gene match.

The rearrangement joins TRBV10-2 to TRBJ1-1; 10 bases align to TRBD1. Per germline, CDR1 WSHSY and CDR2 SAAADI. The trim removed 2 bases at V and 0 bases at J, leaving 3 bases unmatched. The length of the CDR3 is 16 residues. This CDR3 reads CASSEGTGVMNTEAFF. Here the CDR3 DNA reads TGCGCCAGCAGTGAGGGGACAGGGGTTATGAACACTGAAGCTTTCTTT.

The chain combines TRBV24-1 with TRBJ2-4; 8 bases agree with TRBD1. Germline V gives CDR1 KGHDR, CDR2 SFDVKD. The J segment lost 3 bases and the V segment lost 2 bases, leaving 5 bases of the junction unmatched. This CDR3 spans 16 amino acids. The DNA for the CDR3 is TGTGCCACCAGTGATTCCGGGACAGGAGACAAAAACATTCAGTACTTC. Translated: CATSDSGTGDKNIQYF.

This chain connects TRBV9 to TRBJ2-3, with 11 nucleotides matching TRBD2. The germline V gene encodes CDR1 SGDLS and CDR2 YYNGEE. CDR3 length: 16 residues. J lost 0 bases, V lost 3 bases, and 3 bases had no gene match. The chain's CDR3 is CASSGLAGGSTDTQYF. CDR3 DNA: TGTGCCAGCAGCGGTCTAGCGGGGGGCAGCACAGATACGCAGTATTTT. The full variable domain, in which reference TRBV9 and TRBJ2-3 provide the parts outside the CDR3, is DSGVTQTPKHLITATGQRVTLRCSPRSGDLSVYWYQQSLDQGLQFLIQYYNGEERAKGNILERFSAQQFPDLHSELNLSSLELGDSALYFCASSGLAGGSTDTQYFGPGTRLTVL.

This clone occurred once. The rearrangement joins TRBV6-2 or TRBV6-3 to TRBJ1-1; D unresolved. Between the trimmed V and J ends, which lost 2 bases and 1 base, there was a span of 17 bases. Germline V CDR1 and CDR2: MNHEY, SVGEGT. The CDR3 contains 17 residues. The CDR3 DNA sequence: TGTGCCAGCAGTTACAGGCCCCCCGGGTCCACGAACACTGAAGCTTTCTTT. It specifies CASSYRPPGSTNTEAFF.

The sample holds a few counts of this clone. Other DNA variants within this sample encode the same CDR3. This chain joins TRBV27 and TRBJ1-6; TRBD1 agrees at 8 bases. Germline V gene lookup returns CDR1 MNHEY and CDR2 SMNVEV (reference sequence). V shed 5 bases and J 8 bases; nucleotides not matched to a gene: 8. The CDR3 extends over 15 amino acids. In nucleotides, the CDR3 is TGTGCCAGCAGTCTATACAGGGGGAGGGATTCACCCCTCCACTTT. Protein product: CASSLYRGRDSPLHF.

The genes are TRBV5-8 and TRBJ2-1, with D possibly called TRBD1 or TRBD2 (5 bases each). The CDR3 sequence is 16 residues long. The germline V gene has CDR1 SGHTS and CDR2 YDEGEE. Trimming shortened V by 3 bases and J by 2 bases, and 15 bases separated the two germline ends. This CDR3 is CASSSRPGTTYNEQFF. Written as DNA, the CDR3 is TGTGCCAGCAGCTCGAGACCGGGGACGACCTACAATGAGCAGTTCTTC.

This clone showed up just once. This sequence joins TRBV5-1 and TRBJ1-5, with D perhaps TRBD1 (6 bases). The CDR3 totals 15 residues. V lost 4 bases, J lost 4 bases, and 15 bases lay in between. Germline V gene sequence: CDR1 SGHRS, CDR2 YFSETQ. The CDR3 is CASSQTGAGNQPQHF. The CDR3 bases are TGCGCCAGCAGCCAGACAGGAGCCGGGAATCAGCCCCAGCATTTT.

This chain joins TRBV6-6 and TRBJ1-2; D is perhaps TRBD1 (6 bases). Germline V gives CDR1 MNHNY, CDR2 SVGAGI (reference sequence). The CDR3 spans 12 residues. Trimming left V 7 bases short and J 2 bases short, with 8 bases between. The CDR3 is CASTQGNYGYTF. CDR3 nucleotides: TGTGCCAGCACTCAGGGGAACTATGGCTACACCTTC.

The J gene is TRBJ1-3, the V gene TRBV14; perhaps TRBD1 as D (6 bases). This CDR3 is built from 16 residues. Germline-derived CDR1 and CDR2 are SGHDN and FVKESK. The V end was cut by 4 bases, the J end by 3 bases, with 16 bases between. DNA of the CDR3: TGTGCCAGCAGCCTTCGGACAGTCCGGGGTGGAAACACCATATATTTT. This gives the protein CASSLRTVRGGNTIYF.

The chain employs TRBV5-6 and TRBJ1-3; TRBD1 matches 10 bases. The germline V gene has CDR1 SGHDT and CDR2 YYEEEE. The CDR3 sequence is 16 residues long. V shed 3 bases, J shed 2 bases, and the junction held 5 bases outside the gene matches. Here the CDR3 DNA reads TGTGCCAGCAGCTCCGGGACAGGGGATCCTGGAAACACCATATATTTT. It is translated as CASSSGTGDPGNTIYF. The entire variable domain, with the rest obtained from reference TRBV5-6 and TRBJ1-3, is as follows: DAGVTQSPTHLIKTRGQQVTLRCSPKSGHDTVSWYQQALGQGPQFIFQYYEEEERQRGNFPDRFSGHQFPNYSSELNVNALLLGDSALYLCASSSGTGDPGNTIYFGEGSWLTVV.

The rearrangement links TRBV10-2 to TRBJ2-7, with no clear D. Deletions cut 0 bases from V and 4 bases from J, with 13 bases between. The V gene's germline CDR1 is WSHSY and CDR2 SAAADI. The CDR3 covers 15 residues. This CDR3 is CASSESETRNYEQYF. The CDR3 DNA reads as TGCGCCAGCAGTGAGTCAGAGACTCGAAATTACGAGCAGTACTTC.

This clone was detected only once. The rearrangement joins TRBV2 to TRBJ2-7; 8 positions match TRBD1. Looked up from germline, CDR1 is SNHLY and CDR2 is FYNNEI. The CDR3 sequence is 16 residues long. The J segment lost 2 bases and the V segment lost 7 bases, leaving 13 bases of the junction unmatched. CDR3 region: CASKKLPGQAAYEQYF. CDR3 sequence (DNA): TGTGCCAGCAAGAAACTCCCGGGACAGGCAGCCTACGAGCAGTACTTC.

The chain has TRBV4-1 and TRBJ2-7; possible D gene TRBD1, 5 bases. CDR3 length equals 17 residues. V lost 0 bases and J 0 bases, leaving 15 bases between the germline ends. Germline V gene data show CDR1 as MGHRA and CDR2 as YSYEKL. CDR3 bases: TGCGCCAGCAGCCAAGACGTGTTGGCAGGGTACTCCTACGAGCAGTACTTC. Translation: CASSQDVLAGYSYEQYF.

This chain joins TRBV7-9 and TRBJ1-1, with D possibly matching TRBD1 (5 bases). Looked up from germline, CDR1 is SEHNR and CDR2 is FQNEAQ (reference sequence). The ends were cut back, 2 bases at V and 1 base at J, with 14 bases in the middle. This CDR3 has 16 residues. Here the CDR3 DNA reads TGTGCCAGCAGCTTACCCTTGACAGCGACGAACACTGAAGCTTTCTTT. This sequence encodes CASSLPLTATNTEAFF.

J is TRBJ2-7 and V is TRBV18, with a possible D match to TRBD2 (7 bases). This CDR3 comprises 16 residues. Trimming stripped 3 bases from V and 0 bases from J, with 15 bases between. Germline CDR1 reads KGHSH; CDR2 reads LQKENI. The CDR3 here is CASSPLGRGGSYEQYF. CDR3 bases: TGTGCCAGCTCACCCCTGGGGAGGGGGGGCTCCTACGAGCAGTACTTC.

The DNA of the CDR3 is TGCGCCAGCAGCCAGCGGGGGGGTGGGAGCAATCAGCCCCAGCATTTT. Protein: CASSQRGGGSNQPQHF. The gene calls are TRBV4-1 and TRBJ1-5; D is possibly TRBD1 (5 bases). This CDR3 comprises 16 residues. Trimming left V 3 bases short and J 1 base short, with 13 bases between. Germline assignment: CDR1 MGHRA and CDR2 YSYEKL.

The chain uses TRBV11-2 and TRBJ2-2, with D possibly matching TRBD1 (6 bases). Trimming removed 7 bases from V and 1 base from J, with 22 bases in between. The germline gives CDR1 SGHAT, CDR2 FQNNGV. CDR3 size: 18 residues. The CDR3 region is CASNPIGVDSENTGELFF. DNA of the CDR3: TGTGCCAGCAACCCCATCGGAGTGGACAGCGAGAACACCGGGGAGCTGTTTTTT.

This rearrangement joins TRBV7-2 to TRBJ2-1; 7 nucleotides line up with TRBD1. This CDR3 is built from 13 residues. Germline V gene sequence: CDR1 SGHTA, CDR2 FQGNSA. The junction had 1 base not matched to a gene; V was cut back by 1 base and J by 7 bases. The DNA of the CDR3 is TGTGCCAGCAGCTTAGGACAGGGAAATGAGCAGTTCTTC. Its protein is CASSLGQGNEQFF.

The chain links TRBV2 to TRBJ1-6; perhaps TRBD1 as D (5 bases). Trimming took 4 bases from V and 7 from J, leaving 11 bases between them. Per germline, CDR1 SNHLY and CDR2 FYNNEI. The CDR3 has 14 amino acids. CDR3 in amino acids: CASSGETANSPLHF. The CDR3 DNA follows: TGTGCCAGCAGTGGAGAGACAGCAAATTCACCCCTCCACTTT. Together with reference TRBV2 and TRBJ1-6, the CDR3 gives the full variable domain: EPEVTQTPSHQVTQMGQEVILRCVPISNHLYFYWYRQILGQKVEFLVSFYNNEISEKSEIFDDQFSVERPDGSNFTLKIRSTKLEDSAMYFCASSGETANSPLHFGNGTRLTVT.

The chain's CDR3 is CASSSTQGQPQHF. Written as DNA, the CDR3 is TGTGCCAGCAGCTCCACCCAGGGACAGCCCCAGCATTTT. The rearrangement uses TRBV7-3 and TRBJ1-5; D might be TRBD1 (5 bases). This CDR3 has 13 residues. Trimming stripped 4 bases from V and 7 bases from J, with 11 bases between. Per germline, CDR1 SGHTA and CDR2 FQGTGA.

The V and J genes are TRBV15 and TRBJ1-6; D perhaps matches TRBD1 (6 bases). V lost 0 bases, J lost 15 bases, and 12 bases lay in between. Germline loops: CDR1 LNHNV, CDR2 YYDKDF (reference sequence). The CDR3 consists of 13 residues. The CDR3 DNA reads TGTGCCACCAGCAGAGATCTCGGGACACTCCTCCACTTT. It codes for CATSRDLGTLLHF.